The entry that follows covers one TCR beta chain sequence. Antigen: not known. CDR3 length equals 17 residues. The V gene's germline CDR1 is MNHEY and CDR2 SMNVEV (reference sequence). V dropped 5 bases and J dropped 2 bases, with 16 bases sitting between them. This entry comes from a study of CD8+ T cells in alopecia areata. Overall study context: Tofacitinib therapy lasting 6 to 18 months was followed by 6 months off drug.

In each case, RNA was isolated and then reverse transcribed into cDNA as the sequencing template. Produced via immunoSEQ multiplex PCR; TCRdb's table is partial and in-frame only. The data show 150,000 to 200,000 clones, approximately 51% seen once. The treatment was: oral pan-JAK inhibitor, 5-10 mg twice daily. PBMCs were stained for CD3, CD4 and CD8, and CD4+ and CD8+ T cells were sorted. Points from the study as a whole: Expanded CD8+ clones among the top 100, as well as scalp clonality, were significantly decreased by tofacitinib.

The chain has TRBV27 and TRBJ1-6; no reliable D call. The source of this sequence is a human donor with alopecia areata. Specimen: CD8+ T cells sorted from blood, collected around week 53, from a patient treated with tofacitinib. In DNA, the CDR3 is TGTGCCAGCAGTGCCCTATGGTCTAACACCTATAATTCACCCCTCCACTTT. Translating gives CASSALWSNTYNSPLHF.